Listed below are T cell receptor beta chains from one sample, sequenced in a study of blood T cell repertoires in COVID-19. Only in-frame clones appear in the TCRdb table, and some are missing; sequencing was by immunoSEQ multiplex PCR. The sample has over 150,000 clones, around nine tenths seen once; the top ten hold 18%. The sequencing input was peripheral blood. These receptors were taken from a man aged 45-65 years with COVID-19, enrolled during active disease. Both conserved end residues are part of each CDR3. Each record gives: CDR3 protein, CDR3 DNA, V gene, D gene, clone size, J gene. A D gene is named only where the DNA matches it firmly. Not all rows give a size; the values are once, few, many and, for expanded clones, a class.

CDR3aa: CASSLNGGQANYGYTF
CDR3nt: TGCGCCAGCAGCTTGAATGGGGGACAGGCGAACTATGGCTACACCTTC
v_gene: TRBV5-1
d_gene: TRBD1
abundance: -
j_gene: TRBJ1-2

CDR3aa: CASSYSWNGDGYTF
CDR3nt: TGTGCCAGCAGTTACTCTTGGAACGGGGATGGCTACACCTTC
v_gene: TRBV6-2/TRBV6-3
d_gene: -
abundance: -
j_gene: TRBJ1-2

CDR3aa: CASGLIVGQGPEAFF
CDR3nt: TGTGCTAGTGGTTTGATCGTTGGACAGGGCCCTGAAGCTTTCTTT
v_gene: TRBV12-5
d_gene: TRBD1
abundance: -
j_gene: TRBJ1-1

CDR3aa: CASSQLGGYEQYF
CDR3nt: TGTGCCAGCTCCCAGCTAGGGGGCTACGAGCAGTACTTC
v_gene: TRBV18
d_gene: -
abundance: -
j_gene: TRBJ2-7

CDR3aa: CASSARQGPSGANVLTF
CDR3nt: TGTGCCAGCAGCGCGCGACAGGGGCCCTCTGGGGCCAACGTCCTGACTTTC
v_gene: TRBV9
d_gene: TRBD1
abundance: -
j_gene: TRBJ2-6

CDR3aa: CASSEVGQGAAFF
CDR3nt: TGTGCCAGCAGTGAGGTTGGACAAGGCGCAGCTTTCTTT
v_gene: TRBV2
d_gene: -
abundance: -
j_gene: TRBJ1-1

CDR3aa: CAWRGQGFIEAFF
CDR3nt: TGTGCCTGGAGAGGACAGGGGTTTATTGAAGCTTTCTTT
v_gene: TRBV30
d_gene: TRBD1
abundance: -
j_gene: TRBJ1-1

CDR3aa: CASSQQGGSNQPQHF
CDR3nt: TGCGCCAGCAGCCAACAGGGTGGAAGCAATCAGCCCCAGCATTTT
v_gene: TRBV4-1
d_gene: -
abundance: -
j_gene: TRBJ1-5

CDR3aa: CASKSRASRNTDTQYF
CDR3nt: TGTGCCAGCAAGTCCCGCGCTAGCCGAAACACAGATACGCAGTATTTT
v_gene: TRBV3-1/TRBV3-2
d_gene: -
abundance: -
j_gene: TRBJ2-3

CDR3aa: CATSKTGERKFFYGYTF
CDR3nt: TGTGCCACCAGCAAGACAGGGGAGAGGAAATTCTTCTATGGCTACACCTTC
v_gene: TRBV15
d_gene: TRBD1
abundance: -
j_gene: TRBJ1-2

CDR3aa: CASRELGGGAGDTQYF
CDR3nt: TGTGCCAGCAGGGAACTGGGCGGGGGGGCCGGAGATACGCAGTATTTT
v_gene: TRBV6-4
d_gene: TRBD2
abundance: -
j_gene: TRBJ2-3

CDR3aa: CATSNTGTTEAFF
CDR3nt: TGTGCCACCAGTAATACAGGGACCACTGAAGCTTTCTTT
v_gene: TRBV15
d_gene: -
abundance: few
j_gene: TRBJ1-1

CDR3aa: CASSSFDRDTEAFF
CDR3nt: TGTGCCAGCAGCTCGTTCGACAGGGACACTGAAGCTTTCTTT
v_gene: TRBV5-6
d_gene: TRBD1
abundance: -
j_gene: TRBJ1-1

CDR3aa: CASSMGTSGTAGGETQYF
CDR3nt: TGTGCCAGTAGTATGGGAACTAGCGGGACGGCGGGGGGCGAGACCCAGTACTTC
v_gene: TRBV19
d_gene: TRBD2
abundance: -
j_gene: TRBJ2-5

CDR3aa: CASSLTGLITGTDTQYF
CDR3nt: TGTGCCAGCAGCTTAACGGGACTAATTACCGGCACAGATACGCAGTATTTT
v_gene: TRBV7-3
d_gene: TRBD2
abundance: once
j_gene: TRBJ2-3

CDR3aa: CASSPLAGGENTGELFF
CDR3nt: TGTGCCAGCTCACCGTTAGCGGGAGGTGAGAACACCGGGGAGCTGTTTTTT
v_gene: TRBV18
d_gene: TRBD2
abundance: -
j_gene: TRBJ2-2

CDR3aa: CASHGTSGEHNEQFF
CDR3nt: TGTGCCAGTCACGGGACTAGCGGAGAACACAATGAGCAGTTCTTC
v_gene: TRBV2
d_gene: TRBD2
abundance: -
j_gene: TRBJ2-1

CDR3aa: CASSQDVGYSHEQYF
CDR3nt: TGTGCCAGCAGCCAAGATGTAGGTTACAGTCACGAGCAGTACTTC
v_gene: TRBV3-1/TRBV3-2
d_gene: -
abundance: -
j_gene: TRBJ2-7

CDR3aa: CASNLNWGEWETQYF
CDR3nt: TGTGCCAGCAACTTAAATTGGGGGGAATGGGAGACCCAGTACTTC
v_gene: TRBV6-5
d_gene: -
abundance: -
j_gene: TRBJ2-5

CDR3aa: CASSYSLAGVGETQYF
CDR3nt: TGTGCCAGCAGTTACTCGCTAGCGGGAGTCGGAGAGACCCAGTACTTC
v_gene: TRBV6-5
d_gene: TRBD2
abundance: -
j_gene: TRBJ2-5

CDR3aa: CASSRTVYNEQFF
CDR3nt: TGTGCCAGCAGTCGGACAGTTTACAATGAGCAGTTCTTC
v_gene: TRBV6-5
d_gene: -
abundance: few
j_gene: TRBJ2-1

CDR3aa: CASSLAGTGGGGYGYTF
CDR3nt: TGTGCCAGCAGCCTGGCCGGGACAGGGGGAGGTGGCTATGGCTACACCTTC
v_gene: TRBV5-6
d_gene: TRBD1
abundance: once
j_gene: TRBJ1-2

CDR3aa: CASSLLAGAANTGELFF
CDR3nt: TGTGCCAGCAGTTTACTAGCGGGGGCCGCGAACACCGGGGAGCTGTTTTTT
v_gene: TRBV27
d_gene: TRBD2
abundance: -
j_gene: TRBJ2-2

CDR3aa: CASNLRGGLNTEAFF
CDR3nt: TGTGCCAGTAACCTCAGGGGCGGCCTTAACACTGAAGCTTTCTTT
v_gene: TRBV19
d_gene: -
abundance: -
j_gene: TRBJ1-1

CDR3aa: CASSTGTERLYNEQFF
CDR3nt: TGCGCCAGCAGTACCGGGACAGAGAGACTTTACAATGAGCAGTTCTTC
v_gene: TRBV10-1
d_gene: TRBD1
abundance: -
j_gene: TRBJ2-1

CDR3aa: CASSLAAEQYF
CDR3nt: TGTGCCAGCAGCTTAGCGGCCGAGCAGTACTTC
v_gene: TRBV7-9
d_gene: -
abundance: -
j_gene: TRBJ2-7

CDR3aa: CASSRRRPPYEQYF
CDR3nt: TGTGCCAGCAGCCGGAGGAGGCCACCCTACGAGCAGTACTTC
v_gene: TRBV11-1
d_gene: -
abundance: -
j_gene: TRBJ2-7

CDR3aa: CAISDRDTRGGTEAFF
CDR3nt: TGTGCCATCAGTGATCGGGACACCCGGGGGGGCACTGAAGCTTTCTTT
v_gene: TRBV10-3
d_gene: -
abundance: -
j_gene: TRBJ1-1

CDR3aa: CATSRDRGGTEKLFF
CDR3nt: TGTGCCACCAGCAGAGATCGAGGGGGCACTGAAAAACTGTTTTTT
v_gene: TRBV15
d_gene: TRBD1
abundance: -
j_gene: TRBJ1-4

CDR3aa: CSVEQTGDSEQYF
CDR3nt: TGCAGCGTTGAACAGACAGGGGATTCCGAGCAGTACTTC
v_gene: TRBV29-1
d_gene: TRBD1
abundance: -
j_gene: TRBJ2-7

CDR3aa: CASSQGADTQYF
CDR3nt: TGCGCCAGCTCCCAGGGGGCGGATACGCAGTATTTT
v_gene: TRBV4-3
d_gene: TRBD1
abundance: -
j_gene: TRBJ2-3

CDR3aa: CASSHQPDREQFF
CDR3nt: TGTGCCAGCAGCCATCAGCCGGACAGGGAGCAGTTCTTC
v_gene: TRBV7-7
d_gene: TRBD1
abundance: -
j_gene: TRBJ2-1

CDR3aa: CASSFRDTQYF
CDR3nt: TGTGCCAGCAGCTTCCGGGATACGCAGTATTTT
v_gene: TRBV13
d_gene: -
abundance: -
j_gene: TRBJ2-3

CDR3aa: CASSAQGTGEEKLFF
CDR3nt: TGTGCCAGCAGCGCCCAAGGGACAGGGGAGGAAAAACTGTTTTTT
v_gene: TRBV9
d_gene: TRBD1
abundance: -
j_gene: TRBJ1-4

CDR3aa: CASSQDSSGGTQETQYF
CDR3nt: TGTGCCAGCAGCCAAGATTCCAGCGGGGGGACCCAAGAGACCCAGTACTTC
v_gene: TRBV14
d_gene: TRBD2
abundance: -
j_gene: TRBJ2-5

CDR3aa: CASSPGTGNRYNEQFF
CDR3nt: TGTGCCAGCAGCCCCGGGACAGGAAACCGCTACAATGAGCAGTTCTTC
v_gene: TRBV7-2
d_gene: TRBD1
abundance: -
j_gene: TRBJ2-1

CDR3aa: CASSVTENQPQHF
CDR3nt: TGTGCCAGTAGTGTGACAGAGAATCAGCCCCAGCATTTT
v_gene: TRBV19
d_gene: -
abundance: few
j_gene: TRBJ1-5

CDR3aa: CASSYATSLAKNIQYF
CDR3nt: TGTGCCAGCAGTTATGCGACATCACTAGCCAAAAACATTCAGTACTTC
v_gene: TRBV6-5
d_gene: -
abundance: -
j_gene: TRBJ2-4

CDR3aa: CASSDSKQGNTDTQYF
CDR3nt: TGTGCCAGCAGTGACTCGAAGCAGGGAAACACAGATACGCAGTATTTT
v_gene: TRBV6-4
d_gene: -
abundance: -
j_gene: TRBJ2-3

CDR3aa: CASRPLTPNTEAFF
CDR3nt: TGTGCCAGCAGACCTTTGACACCGAACACTGAAGCTTTCTTT
v_gene: TRBV28
d_gene: -
abundance: -
j_gene: TRBJ1-1

CDR3aa: CASSEWRHDSYNEQFF
CDR3nt: TGTGCCAGCAGTGAATGGCGGCACGACTCCTACAATGAGCAGTTCTTC
v_gene: TRBV25-1
d_gene: -
abundance: -
j_gene: TRBJ2-1

CDR3aa: CASSLGSLFGLAGNYEQYF
CDR3nt: TGTGCCAGCAGCTTAGGCAGTCTCTTCGGACTAGCGGGAAACTACGAGCAGTACTTC
v_gene: TRBV13
d_gene: TRBD2
abundance: -
j_gene: TRBJ2-7

CDR3aa: CAWSGVRQRVYNEQFF
CDR3nt: TGTGCCTGGAGTGGGGTTCGTCAGCGGGTTTACAATGAGCAGTTCTTC
v_gene: TRBV30
d_gene: -
abundance: -
j_gene: TRBJ2-1

CDR3aa: CASSYSKLQAFGRNQPQHF
CDR3nt: TGTGCCAGCAGTTACTCCAAGCTTCAGGCGTTCGGCCGCAATCAGCCCCAGCATTTT
v_gene: TRBV6-2/TRBV6-3
d_gene: -
abundance: once
j_gene: TRBJ1-5

CDR3aa: CASSQLAGMSYNEQFF
CDR3nt: TGTGCCAGCAGCCAACTAGCGGGAATGTCCTACAATGAGCAGTTCTTC
v_gene: TRBV14
d_gene: TRBD2
abundance: once
j_gene: TRBJ2-1

CDR3aa: CAISDPRTGDNEQFF
CDR3nt: TGTGCCATCAGTGATCCCCGGACAGGGGACAATGAGCAGTTCTTC
v_gene: TRBV10-3
d_gene: TRBD1
abundance: -
j_gene: TRBJ2-1

CDR3aa: CASSGTSGGLTDTQYF
CDR3nt: TGTGCCAGCAGTGGGACTAGCGGGGGACTCACAGATACGCAGTATTTT
v_gene: TRBV6-1
d_gene: TRBD2
abundance: once
j_gene: TRBJ2-3

CDR3aa: CASSLPGTAAYEQYF
CDR3nt: TGTGCCAGCAGCCTCCCCGGGACAGCCGCCTACGAGCAGTACTTC
v_gene: TRBV5-6
d_gene: TRBD1
abundance: once
j_gene: TRBJ2-7

CDR3aa: CAWGLDSPLHF
CDR3nt: TGTGCCTGGGGCCTGGATTCACCCCTCCACTTT
v_gene: TRBV30
d_gene: -
abundance: -
j_gene: TRBJ1-6

CDR3aa: CAWSVGPTNEKLFF
CDR3nt: TGTGCCTGGAGTGTGGGGCCAACTAATGAAAAACTGTTTTTT
v_gene: TRBV30
d_gene: -
abundance: -
j_gene: TRBJ1-4

CDR3aa: CASSGRGEQFF
CDR3nt: TGTGCCAGCTCGGGTCGGGGTGAGCAGTTCTTC
v_gene: TRBV6-5
d_gene: -
abundance: -
j_gene: TRBJ2-1

CDR3aa: CATRALTNEKLFF
CDR3nt: TGTGCCACCAGGGCCTTGACTAATGAAAAACTGTTTTTT
v_gene: TRBV27
d_gene: -
abundance: -
j_gene: TRBJ1-4

CDR3aa: CASSLYRPSGLETQYF
CDR3nt: TGTGCCAGCAGCCTCTACAGGCCTAGCGGCCTGGAGACCCAGTACTTC
v_gene: TRBV7-2
d_gene: TRBD2
abundance: -
j_gene: TRBJ2-5

CDR3aa: CASSEPAGARVLTF
CDR3nt: TGTGCCAGCAGTGAACCAGCGGGGGCCAGGGTCCTGACTTTC
v_gene: TRBV25-1
d_gene: TRBD2
abundance: -
j_gene: TRBJ2-6

CDR3aa: CAIKSRDYNEQFF
CDR3nt: TGTGCCATCAAATCCCGGGACTACAATGAGCAGTTCTTC
v_gene: TRBV19
d_gene: -
abundance: -
j_gene: TRBJ2-1

CDR3aa: CASSRGTGLDTQYF
CDR3nt: TGTGCCAGTAGTAGAGGGACAGGGCTCGATACGCAGTATTTT
v_gene: TRBV19
d_gene: TRBD1
abundance: -
j_gene: TRBJ2-3

CDR3aa: CASSVGAGADTQYF
CDR3nt: TGTGCCAGCAGCGTAGGAGCGGGTGCGGATACGCAGTATTTT
v_gene: TRBV9
d_gene: -
abundance: -
j_gene: TRBJ2-3

CDR3aa: CASIGTGGQETQYF
CDR3nt: TGTGCCAGCATCGGGACAGGGGGACAAGAGACCCAGTACTTC
v_gene: TRBV5-6
d_gene: TRBD1
abundance: -
j_gene: TRBJ2-5